This section outlines one TCR beta chain sequence together with its context. This sample was included in a study of CD8 T cells in Susac syndrome. FACS enriched CD8+ TEMRA cells, while bulk CD8+ and CD4+ were negatively isolated. Trimming took 2 bases from V and 0 from J, leaving 6 bases between them. Per the germline V gene, CDR1 is PRHDT and CDR2 is FYEKMQ (reference sequence). The CDR3 spans 14 residues. cDNA came from roughly 0.53 to 1 ug RNA primed by random hexamers. Amplification of TCR beta CDR3 was carried out by immunoSEQ multiplex PCR, which covered 54 Vbeta and 13 Jbeta segments. TCRdb re-called the immunoSEQ multiplex PCR reads with MiXCR, one entry per CDR3 protein. The sample lists about 150,000 distinct CDR3 sequences; approximately 95% were seen once.

The chain recombines TRBV13 with TRBJ2-3; D not certain. This clonotype originated in a human donor with Susac syndrome. Sample: CD4+ T cells from PBMCs. CDR3 nucleotide sequence: TGTGCCAGCAGCTTAAGAACTAGCACAGATACGCAGTATTTT. Translated, it gives CASSLRTSTDTQYF. Full variable domain (outside the CDR3, taken from reference TRBV13 and TRBJ2-3): AAGVIQSPRHLIKEKRETATLKCYPIPRHDTVYWYQQGPGQDPQFLISFYEKMQSDKGSIPDRFSAQQFSDYHSELNMSSLELGDSALYFCASSLRTSTDTQYFGPGTRLTVL.